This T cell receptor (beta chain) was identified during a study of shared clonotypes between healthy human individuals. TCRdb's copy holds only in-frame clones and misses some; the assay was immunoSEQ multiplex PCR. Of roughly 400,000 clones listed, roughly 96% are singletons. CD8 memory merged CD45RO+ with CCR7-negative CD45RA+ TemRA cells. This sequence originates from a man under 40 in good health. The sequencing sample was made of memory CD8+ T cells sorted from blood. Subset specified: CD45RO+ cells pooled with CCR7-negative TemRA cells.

The CDR3 spells CASSVDSRLTFFTDTQYF. CDR3 nucleotides: TGTGCCAGCAGCGTGGACTCCCGACTCACATTCTTCACAGATACGCAGTATTTT. This chain uses TRBV9 with TRBJ2-3; TRBD2 is a possible D gene (5 bases). Trimming took 2 bases from V and 2 from J, leaving 21 bases between them. Germline assignment: CDR1 SGDLS and CDR2 YYNGEE. There are 18 residues in the CDR3.